These 5 T cell receptor beta chains came from one sample sequenced in a study of T cell changes during pregnancy in multiple sclerosis. Assay: immunoSEQ multiplex PCR; the TCRdb copy retains only in-frame clones and omits some. Counted here are fewer than 65,000 clones, roughly 93% occurring once; the ten biggest clones make up around 1.9%. The sequencing here drew on peripheral blood, taken in the second trimester of pregnancy. The receptors come from a female donor with multiple sclerosis, enrolled in a pregnancy study.

J is TRBJ2-2 and V is TRBV2; the D gene is possibly TRBD2 (6 bases). The V end was cut by 5 bases, the J end by 4 bases, with 11 bases between. There are 14 residues in the CDR3. Germline V CDR1 and CDR2: SNHLY, FYNNEI. CDR3 nucleotide sequence: TGTGCCAGCAGTTATCGGGACTCCACCGGGGAGCTGTTTTTT. Residues: CASSYRDSTGELFF.

The V and J genes are TRBV2 and TRBJ2-6, with D perhaps matching TRBD1 (6 bases). V shed 3 bases and J shed 4 bases, with 10 bases lying between them. Germline CDR1 is SNHLY and CDR2 is FYNNEI. The CDR3 loop spans 15 amino acids. As DNA, the CDR3 is TGTGCCAGCAGTGATTCAGGGGCCGGGGCCAACGTCCTGACTTTC. Its translation is CASSDSGAGANVLTF. The complete variable domain, with remaining parts taken from reference TRBV2 and TRBJ2-6, reads EPEVTQTPSHQVTQMGQEVILRCVPISNHLYFYWYRQILGQKVEFLVSFYNNEISEKSEIFDDQFSVERPDGSNFTLKIRSTKLEDSAMYFCASSDSGAGANVLTFGAGSRLTVL.

The chain uses TRBV10-3 and TRBJ2-7; TRBD2 matches at 10 bases. This CDR3 comprises 17 residues. Germline V lookup: CDR1 ENHRY, CDR2 SYGVKD. V shed 0 bases and J 4 bases; nucleotides not matched to a gene: 9. CDR3: CAISESSGRAERYEQYF. The CDR3, as DNA: TGTGCCATCAGTGAGTCGAGCGGGAGGGCGGAGAGATACGAGCAGTACTTC.

The chain links TRBV5-1 to TRBJ1-1; D gene ambiguous. Between the trimmed V and J ends, which lost 4 bases and 0 bases, there was a span of 10 bases. CDR1 and CDR2 from the germline V gene are SGHRS and YFSETQ. This CDR3 spans 14 amino acids. The CDR3 DNA is TGCGCCAGCAGCCCATCGGGAGTGAACACTGAAGCTTTCTTT. Protein: CASSPSGVNTEAFF.

The gene calls are TRBV5-1 and TRBJ2-5; the D is unclear. V lost 2 bases and J lost 1, with 9 bases in between. The CDR3 has 14 residues. The germline gives CDR1 SGHRS, CDR2 YFSETQ. CDR3 protein: CASSLGGVQETQYF. CDR3 DNA sequence: TGCGCCAGCAGCTTAGGTGGAGTCCAAGAGACCCAGTACTTC.